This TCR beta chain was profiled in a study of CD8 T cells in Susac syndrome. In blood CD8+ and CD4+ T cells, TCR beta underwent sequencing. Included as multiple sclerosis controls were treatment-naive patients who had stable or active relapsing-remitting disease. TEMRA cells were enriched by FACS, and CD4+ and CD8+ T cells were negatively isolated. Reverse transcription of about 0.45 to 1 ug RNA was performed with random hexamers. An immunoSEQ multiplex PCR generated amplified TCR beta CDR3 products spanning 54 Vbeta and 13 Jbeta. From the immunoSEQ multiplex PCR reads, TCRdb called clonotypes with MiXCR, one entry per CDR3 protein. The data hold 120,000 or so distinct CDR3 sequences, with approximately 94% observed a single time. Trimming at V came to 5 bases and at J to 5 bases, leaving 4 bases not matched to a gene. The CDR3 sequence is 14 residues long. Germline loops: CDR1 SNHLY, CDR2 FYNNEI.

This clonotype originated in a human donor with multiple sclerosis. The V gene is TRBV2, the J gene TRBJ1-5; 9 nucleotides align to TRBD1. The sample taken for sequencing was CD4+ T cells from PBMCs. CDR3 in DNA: TGTGCCAGCAGTACGAGACAGGGGGATCAGCCCCAGCATTTT. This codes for CASSTRQGDQPQHF.